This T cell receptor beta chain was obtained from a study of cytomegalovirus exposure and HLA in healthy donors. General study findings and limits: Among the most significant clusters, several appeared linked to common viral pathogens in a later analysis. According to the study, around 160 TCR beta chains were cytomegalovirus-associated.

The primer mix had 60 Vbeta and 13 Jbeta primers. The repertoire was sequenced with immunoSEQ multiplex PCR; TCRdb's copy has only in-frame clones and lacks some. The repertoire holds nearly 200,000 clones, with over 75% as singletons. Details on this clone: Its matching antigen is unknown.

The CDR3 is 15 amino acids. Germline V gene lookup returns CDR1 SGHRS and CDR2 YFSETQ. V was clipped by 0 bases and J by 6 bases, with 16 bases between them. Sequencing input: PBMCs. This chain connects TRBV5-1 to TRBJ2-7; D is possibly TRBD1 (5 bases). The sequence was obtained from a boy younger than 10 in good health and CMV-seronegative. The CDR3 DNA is TGCGCCAGCAGCTTGGAAGGGGCTAGACTCCCCGAGCAGTACTTC. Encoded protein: CASSLEGARLPEQYF.